A single sample is the source of the 24 T cell receptor beta chains below, sequenced in a study of regulatory T cells in long-lasting Graves disease. Researchers made TCR beta libraries by using iRepertoire HTBI primers and running Arm-PCR on CDR3 regions. TCRdb recomputed calls from the multiplex PCR reads with MiXCR, one row per CDR3 protein. The sample has hundreds of thousands of distinct CDR3 sequences, about 16% seen once. Time point here: newly diagnosed GD, antithyroid drugs for less than 3 months. From PBMCs, RNA was extracted and then used to make the TCR library. The same sample was also studied in work on T cells in Graves' hyperthyroidism and ophthalmopathy.

Here the sequenced sample was peripheral blood mononuclear cells (PBMCs), taken at new diagnosis, from a patient treated with antithyroid drugs. The receptors originated from a man between 18 and 29 years old with Graves disease.

This clonotype was seen a handful of times. The CDR3 reads CASQSPRGTEAFF. The CDR3 nucleotides read TGTGCCAGTCAATCTCCCAGGGGCACTGAAGCTTTCTTT. The chain uses TRBV12-3 or TRBV12-4 and TRBJ1-1, with D possibly being TRBD1 (6 bases). The length of the CDR3 is 13 residues. V shed 9 bases and J shed 4 bases, with 15 bases lying between them.

This clonotype was observed at least ten times. This sequence joins TRBV2 and TRBJ1-5; D might be TRBD1 (5 bases). Germline V gene sequence: CDR1 SNHLY, CDR2 FYNNEI. Trimming left V 6 bases short and J 2 bases short, with 14 bases between. There are 15 residues in the CDR3. This CDR3 is CASRGGATGNQPQHF. CDR3 DNA: TGTGCCAGCAGGGGAGGGGCCACTGGCAATCAGCCCCAGCATTTT.

This clonotype was observed a handful of times. The rearrangement uses TRBV12-3 or TRBV12-4 and TRBJ1-2, with D perhaps TRBD1 (5 bases). The CDR3 has 15 residues. Trimming left V 0 bases short and J 4 bases short, with 12 bases between. In nucleotides, the CDR3 is TGTGCCAGCAGTTTAGCGGTCAGGGCACTCTATGGCTACACCTTC. Translating gives CASSLAVRALYGYTF.

J is TRBJ1-4 and V is TRBV5-1, with 9 bases fitting TRBD1. V was clipped by 3 bases and J by 8 bases; unmatched bases: 2. The CDR3 has 13 amino acids. Germline CDR1 is SGHRS and CDR2 is YFSETQ. The CDR3 is CASSSGQGEKLFF. The CDR3 DNA is TGCGCCAGCAGCTCCGGACAGGGGGAAAAACTGTTTTTT.

This clonotype has a handful of counts. V is TRBV28 and J is TRBJ2-2; the D gene is possibly TRBD2 (7 bases). The CDR3 totals 14 residues. CDR1 is MDHEN and CDR2 is SYDVKM in the germline V gene. Trimming removed 6 bases from V and 5 bases from J, with 13 bases in between. CDR3 DNA sequence: TGTGCCAGCAGAAAAGGGGGGGGAACCGGGGAGCTGTTTTTT. This codes for CASRKGGGTGELFF.

This clonotype appeared many times. The chain joins TRBV7-8 to TRBJ2-1; D is unclear. Germline V gene data show CDR1 as SGHVS and CDR2 as FQNEAQ. V was shortened by 4 bases and J by 3 bases, with 10 bases between the two germline ends. This CDR3 region has 14 residues. Here the CDR3 reads CASSYATSYNEQFF. CDR3 DNA sequence: TGTGCCAGCAGCTATGCAACGAGCTACAATGAGCAGTTCTTC.

The chain is built from TRBV6-2 or TRBV6-3 and TRBJ2-1; 7 nucleotides match TRBD1. Per the germline V gene, CDR1 is MNHEY and CDR2 is SVGEGT. There are 15 residues in the CDR3. Trimming took 5 bases from V and 3 from J; bases not matched to a gene: 7. The CDR3 DNA reads as TGTGCCAGCAGTAGAGGGGGCCAGAACTACAATGAGCAGTTCTTC. This gives the protein CASSRGGQNYNEQFF.

Worth noting for this clonotype: A much larger clone differs from this one at a single base, so this may be a read error. The gene calls are TRBV2 and TRBJ1-1; 7 positions match TRBD1. The trim removed 4 bases at V and 4 bases at J, leaving 21 bases unmatched. The germline CDR1 and CDR2 sequences are SNHLY and FYNNEI. This CDR3 contains 19 residues. CDR3 in DNA: TGTGCCAGCAGTGCGATAACCGGGACAGCAGGGGTCTTGAGCACTGAAGCTTTCTTT. This sequence encodes CASSAITGTAGVLSTEAFF. Supplemented by reference TRBV2 and TRBJ1-1, the full variable domain reads EPEVTQTPSHQVTQMGQEVILRCVPISNHLYFYWYRQILGQKVEFLVSFYNNEISEKSEIFDDQFSVERPDGSNFTLKIRSTKLEDSAMYFCASSAITGTAGVLSTEAFFGQGTRLTVV.

There are many counts of this clonotype. The rearrangement uses TRBV20-1 and TRBJ2-1; D call uncertain. Germline CDR1 DFQATT, CDR2 SNEGSKA (reference sequence). V gave up 3 bases and J gave up 9 bases, with 9 bases separating them. The CDR3 contains 11 residues. In nucleotides, the CDR3 is TGCAGTGCTAGTGCACTCTCTGAGCAGTTCTTC. Amino acids: CSASALSEQFF.

The chain links TRBV4-2 to TRBJ2-7; D ambiguous. V was clipped by 0 bases and J by 6 bases, with 3 bases between them. In germline, CDR1 is LGHNA, CDR2 YNFKEQ. The CDR3 has 11 amino acids. For the CDR3, the DNA is TGTGCCAGCAGCCAAGAAGGCGAGCAGTACTTC. Translated, it gives CASSQEGEQYF.

This clonotype was seen ten or more times. The CDR3 DNA reads TGTGCCAGCAGTGAAGCGTCGGCCGGGACTATCACAGATACGCAGTATTTT. Translating gives CASSEASAGTITDTQYF. This chain links TRBV6-2 or TRBV6-3 with TRBJ2-3, with TRBD2 identical over 7 bases. The CDR3 is 17 amino acids. The ends lost 5 bases at V and 2 bases at J; junction bases unmatched: 13. Germline CDR1 reads MNHEY; CDR2 reads SVGEGT.

The rearrangement uses TRBV20-1 and TRBJ2-5; D perhaps matches TRBD1 (5 bases). Germline assignment: CDR1 DFQATT and CDR2 SNEGSKA (reference sequence). V lost 3 bases, J lost 1 base, and 12 bases lay in between. This CDR3 comprises 14 residues. The CDR3 here is CSARGGHIQETQYF. The CDR3, as DNA: TGCAGTGCTAGGGGTGGACATATCCAAGAGACCCAGTACTTC.

A few counts support this clonotype. The genes are TRBV4-2 and TRBJ2-7; TRBD1 aligns across 7 bases. Germline assignment: CDR1 LGHNA and CDR2 YNFKEQ. The CDR3 totals 15 residues. V was clipped by 0 bases and J by 6 bases; unmatched bases: 8. The CDR3 DNA reads TGTGCCAGCAGCCAAGAAGGGACAGCCGAAGGCGAGCAGTACTTC. Translating gives CASSQEGTAEGEQYF.

V usage is TRBV4-2 and J usage is TRBJ2-2; 7 positions agree with TRBD2. The V gene end was trimmed by 2 bases and the J gene end by 5 bases; junction bases not matched to a gene: 20. This CDR3 region has 20 residues. Germline assignment: CDR1 LGHNA and CDR2 YNFKEQ. CDR3 bases: TGTGCCAGCAGCCAATACGGGGGGACCCCTGGTTTGGGACCGACCGGGGAGCTGTTTTTT. Amino acid sequence: CASSQYGGTPGLGPTGELFF.

The rearrangement joins TRBV6-5 to TRBJ1-5; D ambiguous. Germline V gene lookup returns CDR1 MNHEY and CDR2 SVGAGI. The CDR3 totals 14 residues. The ends were cut back, 2 bases at V and 6 bases at J, with 11 bases in the middle. CDR3 sequence: CASSYGRPPQPQHF. CDR3 bases: TGTGCCAGCAGTTACGGGAGGCCCCCTCAGCCCCAGCATTTT.

This clonotype was recorded many times. The rearrangement links TRBV7-2 to TRBJ2-5, with TRBD2 identical over 8 bases. The CDR3 contains 12 residues. Germline CDR1 reads SGHTA; CDR2 reads FQGNSA. Germline trimming cut 5 bases from V and 5 bases from J; bases unmatched to any gene: 1. CDR3 DNA sequence: TGTGCCAGCAGCGGGACTAGGGAGACCCAGTACTTC. This sequence encodes CASSGTRETQYF.

This clonotype was counted many times. V gene TRBV12-3 or TRBV12-4 combines with J gene TRBJ2-1; 7 bases are a match to TRBD2. CDR3 length equals 14 residues. The trim removed 1 base at V and 6 bases at J, leaving 3 bases unmatched. CDR3 sequence: CASSLDGGSNEQFF. The CDR3 bases are TGTGCCAGCAGTTTAGATGGCGGGAGCAATGAGCAGTTCTTC.

The rearrangement joins TRBV6-2 or TRBV6-3 to TRBJ2-2, with D unclear. Germline V lookup: CDR1 MNHEY, CDR2 SVGEGT. This CDR3 region has 15 residues. The V and J ends lost 3 bases and 6 bases respectively, with 14 bases between them. CDR3 in amino acids: CASSYEVARSGELFF. In DNA, the CDR3 is TGTGCCAGCAGTTATGAGGTGGCGCGTTCCGGGGAGCTGTTTTTT.

The chain recombines TRBV20-1 with TRBJ2-1; either TRBD1 or TRBD2 may supply D (6 bases each). V lost 6 bases and J lost 4, with 19 bases in between. Germline V gene sequence: CDR1 DFQATT, CDR2 SNEGSKA (reference sequence). This CDR3 has 15 residues. CDR3 region: CSARGRGARYNEQFF. CDR3 DNA sequence: TGCAGTGCCCGGGGAAGGGGGGCGCGATACAATGAGCAGTTCTTC.

DNA for the CDR3: TGTGCCACCAGCTCGGACTTAGGGCCCCAGCATTTT. This translates into CATSSDLGPQHF. This chain links TRBV15 with TRBJ1-5; D ambiguous. V was clipped by 5 bases and J by 9 bases, with 11 bases between them. The CDR3 is made up of 12 amino acids. CDR1 is LNHNV, CDR2 YYDKDF, per germline (reference sequence).

The rearrangement links TRBV9 to TRBJ2-1; TRBD2 is a possible D gene (5 bases). V was clipped by 3 bases and J by 9 bases, with 10 bases between them. The CDR3 runs to 12 residues. Germline V gene lookup returns CDR1 SGDLS and CDR2 YYNGEE. The CDR3 region is CASSGGRGEQFF. CDR3 DNA: TGTGCCAGCAGCGGGGGTCGGGGTGAGCAGTTCTTC.

This clonotype was picked up a small number of times. The V and J genes are TRBV6-1 and TRBJ2-1; D is ambiguous. The V gene's germline CDR1 is MNHNS and CDR2 SASEGT. Trimming stripped 3 bases from V and 7 bases from J, with 19 bases between. There are 16 residues in the CDR3. CDR3 amino acids: CASSEGLYSLENEQFF. CDR3 nucleotide sequence: TGTGCCAGCAGTGAGGGGTTGTATAGTTTGGAAAATGAGCAGTTCTTC.

The V call is TRBV20-1, the J call TRBJ1-5, with TRBD1 matching 7 bases. CDR1 is DFQATT and CDR2 is SNEGSKA in the germline V gene (reference sequence). The CDR3 sequence is 18 residues long. V gave up 0 bases and J gave up 0 bases; unmatched junction bases: 11. CDR3 loop: CSARESGQGGYSNQPQHF. The CDR3 DNA is TGCAGTGCTAGAGAAAGCGGGCAGGGGGGATATAGCAATCAGCCCCAGCATTTT.

This chain joins TRBV4-2 and TRBJ2-7, with D possibly being TRBD2 (6 bases). From germline, CDR1 is LGHNA and CDR2 YNFKEQ. This CDR3 is built from 16 residues. Trimming removed 0 bases from V and 3 bases from J, with 15 bases in between. The DNA for the CDR3 is TGTGCCAGCAGCCAAGACCTGAAAGGAGGGAACTACGAGCAGTACTTC. Encoded protein: CASSQDLKGGNYEQYF.